Following are 21 T cell receptor beta chains from one sample sequenced in a study of T cell repertoires in urothelial bladder cancer. Method: immunoSEQ multiplex PCR; TCRdb's copy keeps in-frame clones and lacks some. The sample has approximately 9,000 clones, 58% seen once; the top ten hold under 35%. The sequenced sample consisted of tumor-infiltrating cells from bladder cancer. Source of these receptors: a human donor with urothelial carcinoma.

V gene TRBV10-3 combines with J gene TRBJ1-6; D may be TRBD1 (5 bases). Trimming took off 6 bases at V and 10 bases at J, with 16 bases between the two ends. Germline assignment: CDR1 ENHRY and CDR2 SYGVKD. This CDR3 is 14 amino acids long. The CDR3 DNA reads TGTGCCATCAGGGGGCCCGATGATGGATCACCCCTCCACTTT. It yields the protein CAIRGPDDGSPLHF.

This clone is a singleton in its sample. This chain uses TRBV19 with TRBJ1-6; no firm D call. The CDR3 contains 15 residues. Looked up from germline, CDR1 is LNHDA and CDR2 is SQIVND (reference sequence). The ends were cut back, 4 bases at V and 7 bases at J, with 14 bases in the middle. CDR3 DNA sequence: TGTGCCAGTAGTACCTTGACCGGATGGAATTCACCCCTCCACTTT. Its translation is CASSTLTGWNSPLHF.

The sample holds a few counts of this clone. The rearrangement uses TRBV2 and TRBJ1-2, with TRBD1 identical over 10 bases. Germline loops: CDR1 SNHLY, CDR2 FYNNEI. V lost 4 bases and J lost 3; bases outside the gene matches: 5. This CDR3 contains 15 residues. The CDR3 DNA reads TGTGCCAGCAGTGGGGGGACAGGGGAAGACTATGGCTACACCTTC. Its translation: CASSGGTGEDYGYTF. Looking up the rest from reference TRBV2 and TRBJ1-2 gives the full variable domain: EPEVTQTPSHQVTQMGQEVILRCVPISNHLYFYWYRQILGQKVEFLVSFYNNEISEKSEIFDDQFSVERPDGSNFTLKIRSTKLEDSAMYFCASSGGTGEDYGYTFGSGTRLTVV.

This clone was found a few times. The J gene is TRBJ2-3, the V gene TRBV11-2; D is undetermined. V lost 3 bases and J lost 2, with 9 bases in between. This CDR3 has 14 residues. Germline V CDR1 and CDR2: SGHAT, FQNNGV. Here the CDR3 DNA reads TGTGCCAGCAGCTTGCTAGTTCCCACAGATACGCAGTATTTT. It yields the protein CASSLLVPTDTQYF.

This clone was observed a single time. The CDR3 spells CASSGTSGLNEQFF. In nucleotides, the CDR3 is TGTGCCAGCAGTGGGACTAGCGGACTAAATGAGCAGTTCTTC. This chain connects TRBV7-2 to TRBJ2-1; 11 bases match TRBD2. The junction had 5 bases not matched to a gene; V was cut back by 6 bases and J by 7 bases. The germline V gene encodes CDR1 SGHTA and CDR2 FQGNSA. This CDR3 is 14 amino acids long.

This clone was found a few times. The chain carries TRBV5-5 and TRBJ1-6; 8 positions match TRBD1. Unmatched junction bases numbered 6, after V lost 3 bases and J lost 4 bases. The CDR3 totals 16 residues. CDR1 and CDR2 (germline): SGHKS, YYEKEE (reference sequence). Written as DNA, the CDR3 is TGTGCCAGCAGCTACGGACAGGGTTTTTATAATTCACCCCTCCACTTT. It translates to CASSYGQGFYNSPLHF.

The chain recombines TRBV6-1 with TRBJ2-3; tentatively, D is TRBD2 (5 bases). V dropped 2 bases and J dropped 2 bases, with 17 bases sitting between them. Germline CDR1 is MNHNS and CDR2 is SASEGT. This CDR3 has 17 amino acids. As DNA, the CDR3 is TGTGCCAGCAGTGAAAGCAAGGGAATCGGGGTCACAGATACGCAGTATTTT. Translation: CASSESKGIGVTDTQYF.

The rearrangement joins TRBV25-1 to TRBJ1-2; 9 bases line up with TRBD1. This CDR3 is built from 16 residues. V shed 2 bases, J shed 4 bases, and the junction held 8 bases outside the gene matches. Germline V gives CDR1 MGHDK, CDR2 SYGVNS. This CDR3 reads CASSEGAGQGSYGYTF. In nucleotides, the CDR3 is TGTGCCAGCAGTGAAGGGGCCGGACAGGGGTCCTATGGCTACACCTTC.

This clone is labeled as medium-sized (0.01 to 0.1%). The genes are TRBV11-2 and TRBJ1-4; the match to TRBD1 covers 7 bases. Per germline, CDR1 SGHAT and CDR2 FQNNGV. The CDR3 loop spans 13 amino acids. The V and J ends lost 1 base and 14 bases, in that order; junction bases with no gene match: 7. The CDR3 protein is CASSLGRTTGLFF. Here the CDR3 DNA reads TGTGCCAGCAGCTTAGGCCGAACGACAGGGCTGTTTTTT.

The chain couples TRBV5-1 to TRBJ1-2; 7 bases map to TRBD1. Germline V CDR1 and CDR2: SGHRS, YFSETQ. CDR3 size: 15 residues. J gave up 6 bases and V 5 bases, and 13 bases lay outside the gene matches. The CDR3 sequence is CASSYDRANPNGYTF. The CDR3 DNA reads TGCGCCAGCAGTTACGACAGGGCGAATCCAAATGGCTACACCTTC.

This clone was detected only a few times. The chain recombines TRBV5-4 with TRBJ1-1; D gene unclear. This CDR3 is 15 amino acids long. Germline CDR1 reads SGHNT; CDR2 reads YYREEE (reference sequence). Trimming removed 5 bases from V and 1 base from J, with 15 bases in between. As DNA, the CDR3 is TGTGCCAGCAGTCTTCCTAGGACCGGGAACACTGAAGCTTTCTTT. Its protein is CASSLPRTGNTEAFF.

The V and J genes are TRBV2 and TRBJ1-2; D perhaps matches TRBD1 (6 bases). V lost 6 bases to trimming and J lost 0 bases, with 11 bases between them. CDR1 and CDR2 (germline): SNHLY, FYNNEI. The CDR3 totals 14 residues. CDR3 in amino acids: CASSHRDTNYGYTF. In DNA form, the CDR3 reads TGTGCCAGCAGCCATAGGGACACTAACTATGGCTACACCTTC.

The V and J genes are TRBV4-1 and TRBJ2-3; no clear D gene. Germline V gene lookup returns CDR1 MGHRA and CDR2 YSYEKL. This CDR3 has 12 residues. V gave up 4 bases and J gave up 3 bases, with 5 bases separating them. The CDR3, as DNA: TGCGCCAGCAGCCTGAGGACAGATACGCAGTATTTT. This encodes CASSLRTDTQYF.

By share of the sample, this clone is medium-sized. This chain links TRBV6-6 with TRBJ2-7, with D maybe TRBD2 (6 bases). Germline V gene data show CDR1 as MNHNY and CDR2 as SVGAGI (reference sequence). This CDR3 comprises 14 residues. Trimming took off 6 bases at V and 3 bases at J, with 15 bases between the two ends. CDR3 nucleotide sequence: TGTGCCAGCAGCTACGGGGGAAACGGCTACGAGCAGTACTTC. Translating it yields CASSYGGNGYEQYF.

This clone has a handful of counts. The chain is built from TRBV18 and TRBJ2-1; 11 bases align to TRBD1. The CDR3 consists of 15 residues. V shed 6 bases, J shed 5 bases, and the junction held 6 bases outside the gene matches. Germline lookup yields CDR1 KGHSH and CDR2 LQKENI. The CDR3 nucleotides are TGTGCCAGCTCCCCCGGGACAGGGGGGAACAATGAGCAGTTCTTC. Protein: CASSPGTGGNNEQFF.

There are a few counts of this clone. CDR3 sequence (DNA): TGTGCCAGCAGCTTGGAACCCGGGACATCGGAGCAGTTCTTC. Its protein is CASSLEPGTSEQFF. The rearrangement uses TRBV5-8 and TRBJ2-1, with a tentative D call TRBD1 (6 bases). V shed 0 bases and J shed 10 bases, with 14 bases lying between them. The CDR3 sequence is 14 residues long. Germline CDR1 is SGHTS and CDR2 is YDEGEE.

The chain has TRBV5-1 and TRBJ1-1; 9 bases align to TRBD1. This CDR3 is 14 amino acids long. The J segment lost 5 bases and the V segment lost 4 bases, leaving 6 bases of the junction unmatched. Germline loops: CDR1 SGHRS, CDR2 YFSETQ. The CDR3 is CASSRTGEWTEAFF. The DNA of the CDR3 is TGCGCCAGCAGCCGGACAGGGGAGTGGACTGAAGCTTTCTTT.

This clone has just a few counts. This chain uses TRBV5-5 with TRBJ1-1; 7 bases agree with TRBD1. The germline gives CDR1 SGHKS, CDR2 YYEKEE (reference sequence). V dropped 5 bases and J dropped 11; count of bases not matched to a gene: 9. The CDR3 runs to 12 residues. CDR3 DNA: TGTGCCAGCAGACAAAGTACAGGGGCGGCTTTCTTT. It codes for CASRQSTGAAFF.

The V call is TRBV9, the J call TRBJ2-2; D remains unclear. V was cut by 3 bases and J by 2 bases, with 5 bases left in between. Germline loops: CDR1 SGDLS, CDR2 YYNGEE. The CDR3 runs to 13 residues. The CDR3: CASSGLNTGELFF. The CDR3 bases are TGTGCCAGCAGCGGGCTAAACACCGGGGAGCTGTTTTTT.

This chain uses TRBV9 with TRBJ2-6, with a weak D call TRBD1 (6 bases). This CDR3 is built from 14 residues. In germline, CDR1 is SGDLS, CDR2 YYNGEE. V was shortened by 4 bases and J by 13 bases, with 18 bases between the two germline ends. The CDR3 loop reads CASSLTTGPEVLTF. DNA for the CDR3: TGTGCCAGCAGCTTAACGACAGGTCCTGAGGTCCTGACTTTC.

The chain is built from TRBV20-1 and TRBJ2-7, with D unclear. This CDR3 contains 11 residues. V lost 4 bases, J lost 2 bases, and 6 bases lay in between. Germline assignment: CDR1 DFQATT and CDR2 SNEGSKA (reference sequence). DNA of the CDR3: TGCAGTGCTAATCAACCCTACGAGCAGTACTTC. Translating gives CSANQPYEQYF.